A single sample is the source of the 25 T cell receptor beta chains below, sequenced in a study of blood T cell repertoires in COVID-19. The table came from immunoSEQ multiplex PCR; TCRdb's copy has only in-frame clones and leaves some out. Of approximately 360,000 clones listed, over 75% were seen once; the top ten hold 1.5% to 2%. Sequenced material: PBMCs or T cells enriched from blood (not recorded which). The receptors here all came from a man aged 35-49 years in a cohort exposed to, infected with or recovered from COVID-19 (not recorded which).

With respect to this clone: The same CDR3 can be traced to other DNA sequences in this sample. The genes are TRBV3-1 (or the pseudogene TRBV3-2) and TRBJ1-1; D is unclear. Germline CDR1 reads LGHDT; CDR2 reads YNNKEL (reference sequence). V was cut by 1 base and J by 4 bases, with 4 bases left in between. The CDR3 is 12 residues long. CDR3 in DNA: TGTGCCAGCAGCCAAGCCGGCACTGAAGCTTTCTTT. Amino acid sequence: CASSQAGTEAFF.

The genes are TRBV14 and TRBJ2-1, with a weak D call TRBD2 (5 bases). The CDR3 totals 15 residues. The germline gives CDR1 SGHDN, CDR2 FVKESK. The V and J ends lost 3 bases and 7 bases respectively, with 16 bases between them. CDR3 sequence: CASSHGEEVDNEQFF. The DNA for the CDR3 is TGTGCCAGCAGCCACGGCGAGGAGGTGGATAATGAGCAGTTCTTC.

The chain has TRBV5-6 and TRBJ1-2, with TRBD1 matching over 7 bases. The germline CDR1 and CDR2 sequences are SGHDT and YYEEEE. The CDR3 runs 14 residues. With V trimmed by 5 bases and J by 5 bases, 9 bases remained unmatched. For the CDR3, the DNA is TGTGCCAGCAGTTTGACGGACAGGAATTATGGCTACACCTTC. It translates to CASSLTDRNYGYTF.

V is TRBV6-6 and J is TRBJ1-3; 7 bases are a match to TRBD1. V lost 5 bases and J lost 3; bases outside the gene matches: 4. Germline V CDR1 and CDR2: MNHNY, SVGAGI (reference sequence). This CDR3 has 14 amino acids. CDR3 region: CASSTHRGGNTIYF. The CDR3 coding sequence is TGTGCCAGCAGTACTCACAGGGGTGGAAACACCATATATTTT.

This chain joins TRBV5-1 and TRBJ1-2; TRBD1 aligns across 7 bases. The CDR3 is 16 amino acids. Germline lookup yields CDR1 SGHRS and CDR2 YFSETQ. Trimming removed 3 bases from V and 0 bases from J; junction bases left unmatched: 8. The CDR3 spells CASSSAGTATNYGYTF. The DNA of the CDR3 is TGCGCCAGCAGCTCGGCCGGGACAGCTACTAACTATGGCTACACCTTC. The full variable domain, completed using reference TRBV5-1 and TRBJ1-2, is KAGVTQTPRYLIKTRGQQVTLSCSPISGHRSVSWYQQTPGQGLQFLFEYFSETQRNKGNFPGRFSGRQFSNSRSEMNVSTLELGDSALYLCASSSAGTATNYGYTFGSGTRLTVV.

The chain joins TRBV11-2 to TRBJ2-2; no clear D gene. There are 13 residues in the CDR3. In germline, CDR1 is SGHAT, CDR2 FQNNGV. V was cut by 3 bases and J by 3 bases, with 5 bases left in between. The CDR3 sequence is CASSLFYTGELFF. The DNA of the CDR3 is TGTGCCAGCAGCTTGTTCTACACCGGGGAGCTGTTTTTT. Using reference TRBV11-2 and TRBJ2-2 for the parts outside the CDR3, the full variable domain is EAGVAQSPRYKIIEKRQSVAFWCNPISGHATLYWYQQILGQGPKLLIQFQNNGVVDDSQLPKDRFSAERLKGVDSTLKIQPAKLEDSAVYLCASSLFYTGELFFGEGSRLTVL.

The J gene is TRBJ1-1, the V gene TRBV7-2; D is undetermined. There are 15 residues in the CDR3. The V end lost 0 bases, the J end lost 1 base, and 9 bases lay between the germline ends. Germline V gene sequence: CDR1 SGHTA, CDR2 FQGNSA. The CDR3 spells CASSLAASRNTEAFF. The DNA of the CDR3 is TGTGCCAGCAGCTTAGCCGCCTCCAGGAACACTGAAGCTTTCTTT.

The chain combines TRBV2 with TRBJ2-1; no definite D call. Germline V gives CDR1 SNHLY, CDR2 FYNNEI. Deletions cut 6 bases from V and 7 bases from J, with 7 bases between. CDR3 length equals 11 residues. In DNA, the CDR3 is TGTGCCAGCAGCTCTCGGAATGAGCAGTTCTTC. Protein sequence: CASSSRNEQFF.

The V call is TRBV6-5, the J call TRBJ2-7; 9 bases agree with TRBD1. With V trimmed by 1 base and J by 2 bases, 6 bases remained unmatched. This CDR3 region has 16 residues. Germline lookup yields CDR1 MNHEY and CDR2 SVGAGI. In DNA form, the CDR3 reads TGTGCCAGCAGTTACTTCGGGACAGGGCTAACCTACGAGCAGTACTTC. Its translation: CASSYFGTGLTYEQYF.

The CDR3 loop is CASTGGDLNTDTQYF. CDR3 DNA: TGTGCCAGCACGGGGGGGGATCTAAACACAGATACGCAGTATTTT. This sequence joins TRBV6-5 and TRBJ2-3; TRBD2 aligns across 8 bases. V dropped 7 bases and J dropped 2; count of bases not matched to a gene: 8. This CDR3 is 15 amino acids long. Germline CDR1 is MNHEY and CDR2 is SVGAGI.

V usage is TRBV11-2 and J usage is TRBJ1-6, with 8 nucleotides matching TRBD1. J was trimmed by 0 bases and V by 5 bases; bases with no gene match: 6. The CDR3 is 17 amino acids. Germline V gene sequence: CDR1 SGHAT, CDR2 FQNNGV. The CDR3 bases are TGTGCCAGCAGCCAGAGACAGGGGAGCTCCTATAATTCACCCCTCCACTTT. Residues: CASSQRQGSSYNSPLHF.

The chain carries TRBV19 and TRBJ1-5; the D gene is possibly TRBD1 (6 bases). Trimming pared 3 bases from V and 5 bases from J, leaving 14 bases between. CDR1 and CDR2 from the germline V gene are LNHDA and SQIVND (reference sequence). CDR3 length equals 15 residues. In DNA, the CDR3 is TGTGCCAGTAGTATCTCTCGGGCAGGGGATCAGCCCCAGCATTTT. This translates into CASSISRAGDQPQHF.

The chain couples TRBV24-1 to TRBJ1-5; D call uncertain. The CDR3 runs 13 residues. V shed 5 bases and J shed 0 bases, with 4 bases lying between them. CDR1 and CDR2 (germline): KGHDR, SFDVKD. The CDR3 nucleotides are TGTGCCACCAGTGGGCTTAGCAATCAGCCCCAGCATTTT. This sequence encodes CATSGLSNQPQHF.

V and J are TRBV5-4 and TRBJ2-1; 11 bases are a match to TRBD2. The CDR3 runs to 16 residues. Germline lookup yields CDR1 SGHNT and CDR2 YYREEE (reference sequence). The trim removed 5 bases at V and 4 bases at J, leaving 8 bases unmatched. CDR3 DNA: TGTGCCAGCAGTTCCCAGACTAGCGGGGAGTACAATGAGCAGTTCTTC. This encodes CASSSQTSGEYNEQFF. Filled out from reference TRBV5-4 and TRBJ2-1, the complete variable domain reads ETGVTQSPTHLIKTRGQQVTLRCSSQSGHNTVSWYQQALGQGPQFIFQYYREEENGRGNFPPRFSGLQFPNYSSELNVNALELDDSALYLCASSSQTSGEYNEQFFGPGTRLTVL.

V usage is TRBV7-8 and J usage is TRBJ2-1; TRBD1 matches 7 bases. CDR3 length: 15 amino acids. Germline loops: CDR1 SGHVS, CDR2 FQNEAQ. Trimming took 5 bases from V and 5 from J; bases not matched to a gene: 9. In nucleotides, the CDR3 is TGTGCCAGCAGCAACCGTCTCACAGGGGACAATGAGCAGTTCTTC. Translated, it gives CASSNRLTGDNEQFF.

This chain links TRBV9 with TRBJ1-1, with D perhaps TRBD1 (6 bases). The germline V and J ends were trimmed by 2 bases and 5 bases, with 10 bases remaining between them. Looked up from germline, CDR1 is SGDLS and CDR2 is YYNGEE. The CDR3 has 13 amino acids. The CDR3 sequence: CASSVSRGTEAFF. The CDR3 nucleotides are TGTGCCAGCAGCGTGTCCAGGGGAACTGAAGCTTTCTTT.

The J gene is TRBJ2-7, the V gene TRBV10-2, with 10 bases aligning to TRBD2. Per germline, CDR1 WSHSY and CDR2 SAAADI. With 4 bases clipped from V and 3 bases from J, the junction kept 3 bases outside the gene matches. CDR3 length equals 14 residues. The CDR3 protein is CASSVLAGGYEQYF. The CDR3 coding sequence is TGCGCCAGCAGTGTATTAGCGGGAGGCTACGAGCAGTACTTC.

This chain connects TRBV3-1 (or the pseudogene TRBV3-2) to TRBJ1-1, with D unclear. Germline V CDR1 and CDR2: LGHDT, YNNKEL (reference sequence). Trimming shortened V by 1 base and J by 10 bases, and 7 bases separated the two germline ends. The CDR3 consists of 11 residues. The CDR3 bases are TGTGCCAGCAGCCAAGGACAATCAGCTTTCTTT. Protein product: CASSQGQSAFF.

The chain carries TRBV18 and TRBJ2-1; 11 nucleotides agree with TRBD2. This CDR3 is built from 16 residues. Germline lookup yields CDR1 KGHSH and CDR2 LQKENI. Unmatched junction bases numbered 9, after V lost 4 bases and J lost 7 bases. Written as DNA, the CDR3 is TGTGCCAGCTCACTGGGTAGCGGGAGGGCTCAGAATGAGCAGTTCTTC. It encodes CASSLGSGRAQNEQFF.

J is TRBJ2-7 and V is TRBV3-1 (or the pseudogene TRBV3-2), with 8 bases aligning to TRBD1. The CDR3 has 13 residues. The trim removed 6 bases at V and 5 bases at J, leaving 6 bases unmatched. Germline values: CDR1 LGHDT, CDR2 YNNKEL (reference sequence). The CDR3: CASRKSQGDEQYF. The CDR3 DNA sequence: TGTGCCAGCAGGAAATCACAGGGGGACGAGCAGTACTTC.

This chain links TRBV6-5 with TRBJ1-1, with 9 bases fitting TRBD1. The V and J ends lost 4 bases and 1 base, in that order; junction bases with no gene match: 4. CDR1 and CDR2 from the germline V gene are MNHEY and SVGAGI. The CDR3 runs 15 residues. The CDR3 DNA is TGTGCCAGCAGTTCGGGACAGGGTGGGAACACTGAAGCTTTCTTT. Protein product: CASSSGQGGNTEAFF.

The genes are TRBV19 and TRBJ2-3; no reliable D call. Trimming removed 1 base from V and 0 bases from J, with 11 bases in between. Per the germline V gene, CDR1 is LNHDA and CDR2 is SQIVND (reference sequence). The CDR3 has 16 residues. The chain's CDR3 is CASSIAGSLSTDTQYF. CDR3 in DNA: TGTGCCAGTAGTATAGCCGGGTCCCTTAGCACAGATACGCAGTATTTT.

This clone was observed a handful of times. This chain links TRBV27 with TRBJ1-1; D gene uncertain. The V gene lost 3 bases and the J gene lost 1 base, with 12 bases spanning the gap. The CDR3 is 15 amino acids. The germline V gene has CDR1 MNHEY and CDR2 SMNVEV (reference sequence). The CDR3 nucleotides read TGTGCCAGCAGTTTTCGGAACGGGAGGAACACTGAAGCTTTCTTT. It encodes CASSFRNGRNTEAFF.

The V and J genes are TRBV18 and TRBJ1-5; 8 nucleotides line up with TRBD1. Germline V gives CDR1 KGHSH, CDR2 LQKENI. V was pared by 3 bases and J by 3 bases, with 4 bases of the junction left unmatched. This CDR3 region has 15 residues. The CDR3 nucleotides read TGTGCCAGCTCACCCGGACAGGGCTTCAATCAGCCCCAGCATTTT. This gives the protein CASSPGQGFNQPQHF.

The chain has TRBV5-1 and TRBJ2-5, with 10 bases lining up with TRBD2. Germline V gene data show CDR1 as SGHRS and CDR2 as YFSETQ. J lost 5 bases, V lost 1 base, and 14 bases had no gene match. The CDR3 has 18 residues. CDR3 DNA: TGCGCCAGCAGCTTGTCGGCTAGCGGGAGAGGGGATCGGGAGACCCAGTACTTC. Translated: CASSLSASGRGDRETQYF.